The source of this T cell receptor beta chain is a study of technical replicates of blood from four donors. The protocol was immunoSEQ multiplex PCR, while the TCRdb copy is restricted to in-frame clones and leaves out a portion. This table has approximately 70,000 clones, just under 97% appearing once. CDR1 is SGHAT and CDR2 is FQNNGV in the germline V gene. The junction had 19 bases not matched to a gene; V was cut back by 5 bases and J by 4 bases. This CDR3 has 18 residues. This clonotype was obtained from a human donor in good health. The chain recombines TRBV11-2 with TRBJ2-7, with 8 bases that match TRBD1. Specimen: T cells isolated from PBMCs. CDR3: CASSLRAAMGQDTYEQYF. The CDR3 region has the DNA TGTGCCAGCAGCCTAAGGGCTGCGATGGGACAGGACACTTACGAGCAGTACTTC.